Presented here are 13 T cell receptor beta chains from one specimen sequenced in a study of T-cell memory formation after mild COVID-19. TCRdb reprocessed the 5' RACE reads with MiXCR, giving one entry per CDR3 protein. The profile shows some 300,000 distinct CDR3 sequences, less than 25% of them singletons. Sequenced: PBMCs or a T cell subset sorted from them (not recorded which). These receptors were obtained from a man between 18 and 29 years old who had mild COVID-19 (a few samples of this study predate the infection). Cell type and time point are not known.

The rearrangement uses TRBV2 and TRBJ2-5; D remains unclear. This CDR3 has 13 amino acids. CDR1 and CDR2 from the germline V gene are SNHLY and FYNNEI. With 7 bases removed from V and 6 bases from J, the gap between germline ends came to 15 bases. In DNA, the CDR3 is TGTGCCAGCAAAGCTGACCCTCCCCAGACCCAGTACTTC. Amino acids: CASKADPPQTQYF.

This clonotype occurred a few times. The DNA for the CDR3 is TGTGCCAGCAGTGTGGGCTCTCCGATCACTGAAGCTTTCTTT. This translates into CASSVGSPITEAFF. This sequence joins TRBV2 and TRBJ1-1, with D unresolved. Trimming removed 4 bases at V and 4 bases at J, with 13 bases between. The CDR3 consists of 14 residues. Germline V gene data show CDR1 as SNHLY and CDR2 as FYNNEI. Full variable domain (missing parts from reference TRBV2 and TRBJ1-1): EPEVTQTPSHQVTQMGQEVILRCVPISNHLYFYWYRQILGQKVEFLVSFYNNEISEKSEIFDDQFSVERPDGSNFTLKIRSTKLEDSAMYFCASSVGSPITEAFFGQGTRLTVV.

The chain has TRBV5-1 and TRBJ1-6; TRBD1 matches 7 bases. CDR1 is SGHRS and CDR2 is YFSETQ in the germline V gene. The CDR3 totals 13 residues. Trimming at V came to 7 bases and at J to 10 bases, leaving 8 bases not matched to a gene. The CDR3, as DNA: TGCGCCAGCCGAGACGAGGGGGCCTCACCCCTCCACTTT. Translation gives CASRDEGASPLHF.

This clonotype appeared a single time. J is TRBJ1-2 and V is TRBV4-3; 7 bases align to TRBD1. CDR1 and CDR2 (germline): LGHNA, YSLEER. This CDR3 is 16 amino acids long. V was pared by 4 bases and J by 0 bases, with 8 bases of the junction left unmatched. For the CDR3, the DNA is TGCGCCAGCAGCCGGAAAACCGACAGGGCTAACTATGGCTACACCTTC. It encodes CASSRKTDRANYGYTF.

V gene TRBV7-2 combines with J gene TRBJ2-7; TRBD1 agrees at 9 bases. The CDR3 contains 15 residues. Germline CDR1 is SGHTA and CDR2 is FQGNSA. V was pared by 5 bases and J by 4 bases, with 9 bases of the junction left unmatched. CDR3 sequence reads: CASSPDRGRTYEQYV. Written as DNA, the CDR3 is TGTGCCAGCAGCCCGGACAGGGGTCGAACTTACGAGCAGTACGTC.

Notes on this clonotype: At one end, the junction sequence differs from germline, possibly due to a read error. The CDR3 here is CACSQGQGGSPLHF. In DNA form, the CDR3 reads TGTGCCTGCAGTCAGGGACAGGGGGGATCACCCCTCCACTTT. V and J are TRBV12-3 or TRBV12-4 and TRBJ1-6, with 11 positions matching TRBD1. CDR3 length: 14 amino acids.

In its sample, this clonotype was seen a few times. The CDR3 loop reads CASKTGSYEQYF. The CDR3 coding sequence is TGTGCCAGCAAGACCGGGAGCTACGAGCAGTACTTC. The chain recombines TRBV28 with TRBJ2-7; D may be TRBD2 (6 bases). V gave up 7 bases and J gave up 3 bases, with 10 bases separating them. The CDR3 has 12 amino acids. Germline V CDR1 and CDR2: MDHEN, SYDVKM.

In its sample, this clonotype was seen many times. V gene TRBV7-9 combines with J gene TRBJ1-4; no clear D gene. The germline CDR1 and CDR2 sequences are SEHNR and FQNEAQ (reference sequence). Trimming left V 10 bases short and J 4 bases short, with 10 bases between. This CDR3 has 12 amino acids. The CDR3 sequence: CAIDDLNEKLFF. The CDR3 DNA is TGTGCCATCGATGATCTTAATGAAAAACTGTTTTTT.

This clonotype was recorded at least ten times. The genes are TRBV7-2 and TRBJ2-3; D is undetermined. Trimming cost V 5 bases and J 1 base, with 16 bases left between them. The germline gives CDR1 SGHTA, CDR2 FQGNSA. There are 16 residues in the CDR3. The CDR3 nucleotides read TGTGCCAGCAGCCCTGGGCATACCTCTGGCACAGATACGCAGTATTTT. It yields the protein CASSPGHTSGTDTQYF.

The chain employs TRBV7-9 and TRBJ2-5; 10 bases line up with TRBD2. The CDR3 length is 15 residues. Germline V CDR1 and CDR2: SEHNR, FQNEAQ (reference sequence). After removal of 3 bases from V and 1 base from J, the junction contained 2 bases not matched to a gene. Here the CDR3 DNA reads TGTGCCAGCAGCTTGAGCGGGGGGGTCCAAGAGACCCAGTACTTC. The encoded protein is CASSLSGGVQETQYF.

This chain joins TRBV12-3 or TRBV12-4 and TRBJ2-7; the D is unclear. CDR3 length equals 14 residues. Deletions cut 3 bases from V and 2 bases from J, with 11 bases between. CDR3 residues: CASSFSRNAYEQYF. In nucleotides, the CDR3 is TGTGCCAGCAGTTTTTCTAGGAATGCCTACGAGCAGTACTTC.

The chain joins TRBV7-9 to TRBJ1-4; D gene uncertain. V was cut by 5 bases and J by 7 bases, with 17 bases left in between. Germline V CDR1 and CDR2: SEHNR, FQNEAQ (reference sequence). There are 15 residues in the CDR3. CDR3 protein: CASSTTANPGEKLFF. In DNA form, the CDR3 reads TGTGCCAGCAGCACCACAGCCAACCCCGGTGAAAAACTGTTTTTT.

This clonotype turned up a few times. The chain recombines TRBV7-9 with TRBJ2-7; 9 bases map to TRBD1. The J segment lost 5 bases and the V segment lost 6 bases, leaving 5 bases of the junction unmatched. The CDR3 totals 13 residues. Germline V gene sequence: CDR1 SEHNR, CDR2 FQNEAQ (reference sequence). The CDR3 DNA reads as TGTGCCAGCAGGTCGACAGGGGGTAACGAGCAGTACGTC. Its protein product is CASRSTGGNEQYV.